A selection of T cell receptor beta chains follows, all from one sample in a study of T cell changes during pregnancy in multiple sclerosis. The protocol was immunoSEQ multiplex PCR, while the TCRdb copy is restricted to in-frame clones and leaves out a portion. Among fewer than 55,000 clones listed, around 91% were seen once. The input for sequencing was peripheral blood, taken after pregnancy. Source of these receptors: a female donor in good health, enrolled as a control in a pregnancy study. Both conserved end residues are part of each CDR3. D genes are given only for firm matches. Some rows have no size entry. The others give once, few or many, or a class for an expanded clone.

v_call	clone_size	j_call	d_call	cdr3_nt	cdr3_aa
TRBV29-1	-	TRBJ1-1	-	TGCAGCGCAGGCCTGGGACAGAACACTGAAGCTTTCTTT	CSAGLGQNTEAFF
TRBV9	-	TRBJ2-3	-	TGTGCCAGCAGCGTGCTGCCTAGTGGCACAGATACGCAGTATTTT	CASSVLPSGTDTQYF
TRBV14	-	TRBJ1-4	TRBD1	TGTGCCAGCAGCCAGACAGGGTGGAGTGGAGAAAAACTGTTTTTT	CASSQTGWSGEKLFF
TRBV6-4	-	TRBJ1-5	-	TGTGCCAGCAGTGAGGGGGGGGCAGAGCAGCCCCAGCATTTT	CASSEGGAEQPQHF
TRBV5-1	-	TRBJ2-7	TRBD2	TGCGCCAGCAGCTTGGTCGCGGGAGCTGCCTACGAGCAGTACTTC	CASSLVAGAAYEQYF
TRBV5-4	-	TRBJ2-3	-	TGTGCCAGCAGCCTAAGTAGCGGTTACACAGATACGCAGTATTTT	CASSLSSGYTDTQYF
TRBV29-1	once	TRBJ1-1	-	TGCAGCGTAGATATGACAGGGAACACTGAAGCTTTCTTT	CSVDMTGNTEAFF
TRBV27	-	TRBJ2-7	TRBD2	TGTGCCAGCAGTCCGGAATCGGGACTAGCGGGATACGAGCAGTACTTC	CASSPESGLAGYEQYF
TRBV15	-	TRBJ1-3	-	TGTGCCACCAGCAGAGATCTGCAGGGTCGTTCTGGAAACACCATATATTTT	CATSRDLQGRSGNTIYF
TRBV5-1	-	TRBJ1-2	TRBD1	TGCGCCAGCAGCCATGGACAGGGTCAGGGCTACACCTTC	CASSHGQGQGYTF
TRBV6-6	-	TRBJ1-2	TRBD1	TGTGCCAGCAGTACCATGCCGGACAGGGGTTATGGCTACACCTTC	CASSTMPDRGYGYTF
TRBV5-1	-	TRBJ2-5	TRBD2	TGCGCCAGCAGCAGGGATGCTAGCGGGAGGGTCGAGACCCAGTACTTC	CASSRDASGRVETQYF
TRBV6-1	medium-sized	TRBJ1-5	-	TGTGCCAGCAGTGAAGCGGGGCATAGCAATCAGCCCCAGCATTTT	CASSEAGHSNQPQHF
TRBV27	few	TRBJ2-3	TRBD1	TGTGCCAGTACAGGGGGAACAGATACGCAGTATTTT	CASTGGTDTQYF
TRBV13	-	TRBJ2-2	-	TGTGCCAGCAGCTTAGGCGGCGGGAACACCGGGGAGCTGTTTTTT	CASSLGGGNTGELFF
TRBV4-1	-	TRBJ2-5	TRBD1	TGCGCCAGCAGCCAAGGGCCCGGACAGGGTCAAGAGACCCAGTACTTC	CASSQGPGQGQETQYF
TRBV11-3	-	TRBJ2-4	-	TGTGCCAGCAGCTTAGGGGGGGAAAACATTCAGTACTTC	CASSLGGENIQYF
TRBV19	-	TRBJ2-5	-	TGTGCCAGTAGTATAGGGGTACGACCAGGTTTTCTCCATCTAGAGACCCAGTACTTC	CASSIGVRPGFLHLETQYF
TRBV5-1	-	TRBJ2-5	TRBD2	TGCGCCAGCAGCTTGGGGGCTAGCGGGTACCAAGAGACCCAGTACTTC	CASSLGASGYQETQYF
TRBV9	-	TRBJ1-4	-	TGTGCCAGCAGTGCAATCACCGGGGTTCCAAGTGAAAAACTGTTTTTT	CASSAITGVPSEKLFF
TRBV19	-	TRBJ2-7	TRBD2	TGTGCCAGTAGTATGGTACTAGCGGGAGACTACGAGCAGTACTTC	CASSMVLAGDYEQYF
TRBV19	-	TRBJ2-4	TRBD1	TGTGCCAGTAGTTCCGGACAGGTCATAGCCAAAAACATTCAGTACTTC	CASSSGQVIAKNIQYF
TRBV5-4	-	TRBJ1-1	-	TGTGCCAGCCGCCCCAGGGGACAGAACACTGAAGCTTTCTTT	CASRPRGQNTEAFF
TRBV7-3	-	TRBJ2-7	TRBD2	TGTGCCAGCAGCTTTACTAGCGGGGGTTCCTACGAGCAGTACTTC	CASSFTSGGSYEQYF
TRBV14	-	TRBJ2-1	-	TGTGCCAGCAGCCAAGCTTATTCGGGAATAAGGTTCTTC	CASSQAYSGIRFF
TRBV28	-	TRBJ2-7	TRBD2	TGTGCCAGCAGTTTTTACCACCTCCCTAGCGGGAGTTACGAGCAGTACTTC	CASSFYHLPSGSYEQYF
TRBV9	once	TRBJ2-1	TRBD2	TGTGCCAGCAGCGTAGGGCTAGCGGGAGTAACTTACAATGAGCAGTTCTTC	CASSVGLAGVTYNEQFF